This T cell receptor beta chain was observed in a study of shared clonotypes between healthy human individuals. The protocol was immunoSEQ multiplex PCR, while the TCRdb copy is restricted to in-frame clones and leaves out a portion. The sample consists of approximately 740,000 clones, over 65% of them appearing once. There were no recent acute infections or vaccinations among the donors, who were healthy HIV-negative adults. After removal of 5 bases from V and 5 bases from J, the junction contained 7 bases not matched to a gene. CDR1 and CDR2 from the germline V gene are LNHDA and SQIVND (reference sequence). CDR3 size: 15 residues.

This rearrangement joins TRBV19 to TRBJ2-7; 12 bases fit TRBD2. The sequenced material came from memory CD4+ T cells sorted from blood. Documented subset: CD45RA-negative fraction. The sequence came from a woman aged 25 to 39 in good health. This chain's CDR3 is CASSFGTSGRNEQYF. The CDR3 region has the DNA TGTGCCAGTAGTTTCGGGACTAGCGGGCGCAACGAGCAGTACTTC.